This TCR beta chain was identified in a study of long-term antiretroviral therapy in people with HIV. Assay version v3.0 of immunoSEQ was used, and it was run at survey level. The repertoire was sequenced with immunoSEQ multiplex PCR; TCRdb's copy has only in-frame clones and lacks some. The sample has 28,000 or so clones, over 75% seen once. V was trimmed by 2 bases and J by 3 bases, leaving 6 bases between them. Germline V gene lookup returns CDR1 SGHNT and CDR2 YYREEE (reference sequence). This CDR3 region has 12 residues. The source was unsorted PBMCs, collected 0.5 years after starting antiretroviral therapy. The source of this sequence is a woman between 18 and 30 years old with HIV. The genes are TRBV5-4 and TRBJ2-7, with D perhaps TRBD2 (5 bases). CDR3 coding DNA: TGTGCCAGCAGCTTCGACTACTACGAGCAGTACTTC. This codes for CASSFDYYEQYF.